The clone carrying this T cell receptor (beta chain) was recorded many times. Its antigen is unidentified. This sample was included in a study of glioma-infiltrating T cells. Study conclusions and caveats: Non-neoplastic patients had below-expected tissue-blood divergence, while all gliomas exceeded expectation.

The iRepertoire nested amplicon-rescue multiplex PCR amplified TCR alpha and beta CDR3s from RNA. Tissue mRNA or PBMC total RNA, roughly 100-400 ng, went into one-step reverse transcription and amplification. Each CDR3 protein is one row after TCRdb ran MiXCR on the multiplex PCR reads. Seen here are 150,000 to 200,000 distinct CDR3 sequences, about 40% observed once, and the top ten hold roughly 5.2%. This clonotype was obtained from a human donor with low-grade glioma or glioblastoma, undergoing nonglioma brain surgery, or in good health (not recorded which). The sequenced material came from glioma tissue, nonneoplastic brain tissue, or PBMCs (not recorded which).

DNA of the CDR3: TGCAGTGCTAGATCCTGGGGGGGGGATGAAAAACTGTTTTTT. This codes for CSARSWGGDEKLFF. V and J are TRBV20-1 and TRBJ1-4; the D gene is possibly TRBD1 (5 bases). CDR1 and CDR2 (germline): DFQATT, SNEGSKA (reference sequence). The CDR3 spans 14 residues. The V gene lost 2 bases and the J gene lost 6 bases, with 13 bases spanning the gap.